Below, 10 T cell receptor beta chains from the same sample are listed, as sequenced in a study of response to subunit inactivated influenza vaccine. One entry per CDR3 protein results from TCRdb running MiXCR on the RT-PCR reads. The table lists more than 200,000 distinct CDR3 sequences, 10% to 15% of them singletons, with roughly 7.7% in the top ten. Material: non-naive T cells sorted from PBMCs, obtained 14 to 15 days before vaccination. The receptors were gathered from a man aged 45 to 65 who received an inactivated influenza vaccine.

This clonotype was seen ten or more times. V and J are TRBV6-5 and TRBJ2-7, with D uncertain. This CDR3 is built from 12 residues. Germline V gene lookup returns CDR1 MNHEY and CDR2 SVGAGI. The germline V and J ends were trimmed by 6 bases and 1 base, with 7 bases remaining between them. The CDR3, as DNA: TGTGCCAGCAGGGAAGGATCCTACGAGCAGTACTTC. It yields the protein CASREGSYEQYF.

This clonotype appeared a few times. The chain recombines TRBV20-1 with TRBJ2-7; either TRBD1 or TRBD2 may fit D (5 bases each). V was pared by 4 bases and J by 3 bases, with 13 bases between. CDR3 length equals 13 residues. Germline V gene sequence: CDR1 DFQATT, CDR2 SNEGSKA (reference sequence). CDR3 sequence: CSAMRDGIYEQYF. The CDR3 DNA reads as TGCAGTGCTATGAGGGACGGCATCTACGAGCAGTACTTC.

The chain links TRBV28 to TRBJ2-5, with 8 bases identical to TRBD1. Trimming removed 2 bases from V and 2 bases from J; junction bases left unmatched: 16. The CDR3 has 19 amino acids. From germline, CDR1 is MDHEN and CDR2 SYDVKM. The DNA for the CDR3 is TGTGCCAGCAGTTTAACCTATTCGGCCTTACAGGGGGAGCAAGAGACCCAGTACTTC. It specifies CASSLTYSALQGEQETQYF.

This clonotype was counted a few times. J is TRBJ2-7 and V is TRBV5-1, with TRBD2 matching 7 bases. The germline CDR1 and CDR2 sequences are SGHRS and YFSETQ. The ends lost 2 bases at V and 3 bases at J; junction bases unmatched: 5. This CDR3 comprises 14 residues. As DNA, the CDR3 is TGCGCCAGCAGCTTTACTGGGGGGGGCTACGAGCAGTACTTC. Its translation is CASSFTGGGYEQYF.

Remarks on this clonotype: Its ends do not fully match the called genes, so a read error is possible. This chain joins TRBV12-3 or TRBV12-4 and TRBJ2-6, with D uncertain. The CDR3 extends over 18 amino acids. The CDR3 is CAISFSDFGITGANVLTF. The CDR3 DNA is TGTGCCATCAGTTTTTCTGATTTTGGCATAACTGGGGCCAACGTCCTGACTTTC.

The chain joins TRBV12-3 or TRBV12-4 to TRBJ1-2; no clear D. V was trimmed by 4 bases and J by 4 bases, leaving 13 bases between them. The CDR3 is made up of 14 amino acids. The CDR3 sequence is CASSSDWTTYGYTF. The DNA of the CDR3 is TGTGCCAGCAGTTCCGACTGGACCACCTATGGCTACACCTTC.

For the CDR3, the DNA is TGTGCCAGCAGCCCAAGGGGTAGGGATGGGGCGTTCTTC. Translated: CASSPRGRDGAFF. V and J are TRBV5-8 and TRBJ2-1; TRBD1 is a possible D gene (5 bases). This CDR3 spans 13 amino acids. Trimming removed 4 bases from V and 15 bases from J, with 20 bases in between. In germline, CDR1 is SGHTS, CDR2 YDEGEE.

This clonotype was counted a few times. V gene TRBV20-1 combines with J gene TRBJ2-1; 9 nucleotides align to TRBD2. This CDR3 has 16 amino acids. The trim removed 3 bases at V and 8 bases at J, leaving 14 bases unmatched. The germline gives CDR1 DFQATT, CDR2 SNEGSKA (reference sequence). The CDR3 spells CSARQLAGVGRDEQFF. The CDR3 coding sequence is TGCAGTGCTAGGCAATTAGCGGGAGTGGGTCGGGATGAGCAGTTCTTC.

In its sample, this clonotype was seen a few times. The rearrangement links TRBV5-1 to TRBJ2-5; 13 bases map to TRBD2. This CDR3 contains 17 residues. The trim removed 5 bases at V and 3 bases at J, leaving 10 bases unmatched. The germline gives CDR1 SGHRS, CDR2 YFSETQ. The CDR3 loop reads CASSPWGTSGKKETQYF. CDR3 DNA sequence: TGCGCCAGCAGTCCTTGGGGGACTAGCGGGAAAAAAGAGACCCAGTACTTC.

This sequence joins TRBV28 and TRBJ2-7, with 9 bases that match TRBD1. CDR1 and CDR2 (germline): MDHEN, SYDVKM. J gave up 3 bases and V 3 bases, and 9 bases lay outside the gene matches. The CDR3 length is 16 residues. This CDR3 is CASSFNPGQGFYEQYF. The CDR3 nucleotides are TGTGCCAGCAGTTTCAATCCCGGACAGGGGTTCTACGAGCAGTACTTC. Full variable domain (outside the CDR3, taken from reference TRBV28 and TRBJ2-7): DVKVTQSSRYLVKRTGEKVFLECVQDMDHENMFWYRQDPGLGLRLIYFSYDVKMKEKGDIPEGYSVSREKKERFSLILESASTNQTSMYLCASSFNPGQGFYEQYFGPGTRLTVT.